The T cell receptor (beta chain) described here comes from a study of blood T cell repertoires in COVID-19. Study-wide context: From T cells, B-cell-depleted T cells, or PBMCs came the material, which was cDNA or gDNA.

The repertoire was sequenced with immunoSEQ multiplex PCR; TCRdb's copy has only in-frame clones and lacks some. The sample lists 410,000 or so clones, roughly 85% occurring once. This clone was found many times. Germline CDR1 reads MGHRA; CDR2 reads YSYEKL. Losses at the gene ends were 5 bases for V and 4 bases for J; bases not matched to a gene: 6. The CDR3 covers 14 residues. Sequencing was carried out using peripheral blood. This TCR was sampled from a woman aged 25 to 45 with active or convalescent COVID-19. The chain has TRBV4-1 and TRBJ2-7; TRBD2 aligns across 9 bases. CDR3 bases: TGCGCCAGCAGCGCCCGCGGGGGGGCTTACGAGCAGTACTTC. It yields the protein CASSARGGAYEQYF.